The clone carrying this T cell receptor beta chain occurred many times. The antigen is unknown. The CDR3 totals 18 residues. In germline, CDR1 is SGHRS, CDR2 YFSETQ. Trimming took 1 base from V and 5 from J; bases not matched to a gene: 14. Time point defined: healthy volunteer bleed at 6 weeks. Sequencing started from total RNA isolated from unfractionated whole blood. This sample was taken from a study of human T cells and chemical hapten exposure. Findings and limits, study-wide: Sensitization with DPC brought no change to TCRs above 1 in 1000 in frequency.

Unique molecular identifiers were attached to individual cDNA molecules within the library. As processed by the authors: A per-sample median of about 100,000 TCRs was observed, with counts ranging from about 20,000 to 750,000. TCRdb redid the calling of the RACE reads with MiXCR, one entry per CDR3 protein. The V and J calls were determined by TCRdb, not by the authors. This table holds approximately 59,000 distinct CDR3 sequences, about 6% found once. This receptor was obtained from a female donor in good health. Some clones in this sample may be carry-over from other donors' samples. The sequencing sample was made of whole blood. The V and J genes are TRBV5-1 and TRBJ2-5; 10 positions match TRBD2. The CDR3 coding sequence is TGCGCCAGCAGCTTGATCCCTCGTTTAGCGGGAGGCTCGGAGACCCAGTACTTC. It encodes CASSLIPRLAGGSETQYF.